This is a list of T cell receptor beta chains from one sample in a study of OX40 agonist ivuxolimab in advanced cancers. Data came from immunoSEQ multiplex PCR; TCRdb stores just in-frame clones and leaves some out. The sample holds about 80,000 clones, roughly four fifths seen once. The source was CD4+ or CD8+ T cells sorted from blood, collected in a trial of the OX40 agonist ivuxolimab. These receptors were obtained from an adult with an advanced solid tumor such as melanoma, head and neck, liver or kidney cancer. CDR3s include the opening cysteine and the closing phenylalanine or tryptophan. D genes are given only for firm matches. Clone size is stated in some rows and not others, as once, few, many or a class when expanded.

TRBJ1-2 | . | TRBD1 | TRBV5-6 | TGTGCCAGCAGCCGGGGACAGGGGGGCTACTATGGCTACACCTTC | CASSRGQGGYYGYTF
TRBJ1-1 | . | . | TRBV27 | TGTGCCAGCACGAAGACGGGGGGCACTGAAGCTTTCTTT | CASTKTGGTEAFF
TRBJ1-2 | . | . | TRBV5-6 | TGTGCCAGCAGCCCTAACGGGGTCTTCTATGGCTACACCTTC | CASSPNGVFYGYTF
TRBJ2-2 | . | . | TRBV19 | TGTGCCAGTAGCCCGTGGATGGAAGGGGAGCTGTTTTTT | CASSPWMEGELFF
TRBJ1-1 | . | . | TRBV7-2 | TGTGCCAGCAGTCACATACAGAGTTCGGGAACTGAAGCTTTCTTT | CASSHIQSSGTEAFF
TRBJ1-2 | . | TRBD1 | TRBV4-3 | TGCGCCAGCAGCCAAGTCCTCCAAGGGGGCGGCTACACCTTC | CASSQVLQGGGYTF
TRBJ2-2 | . | . | TRBV10-1 | TGCGCCAGCAGTGAGGAAGCGGGTTGGACCGGGGAGCTGTTTTTT | CASSEEAGWTGELFF
TRBJ1-6 | . | TRBD1 | TRBV28 | TGTGCCAGCACCATAGCTTCGGGACAGTCTTCTCTCCTCCACTTT | CASTIASGQSSLLHF
TRBJ2-7 | once | . | TRBV13 | TGTGCCAGCAGCTTAAATGGAGGGGGCAGCTACGAGCAGTACTTC | CASSLNGGGSYEQYF
TRBJ2-1 | . | TRBD1 | TRBV29-1 | TGCAGCGTTGGCAGGGGGAACAATGAGCAGTTCTTC | CSVGRGNNEQFF
TRBJ1-2 | . | . | TRBV5-4 | TGTGCCAGCAGCTTGCCCAGGGTCCTGGATGGCTACACCTTC | CASSLPRVLDGYTF
TRBJ1-1 | once | TRBD1 | TRBV11-2 | TGTGCCAGCAGCTTAACAGGGGGCACTGAAGCTTTCTTT | CASSLTGGTEAFF
TRBJ2-5 | . | TRBD2 | TRBV10-3 | TGTGCCATCAGTGATGCAACGGGGGGGCTAGAGACCCAGTACTTC | CAISDATGGLETQYF
TRBJ1-2 | . | TRBD1 | TRBV19 | TGTGCCAGTAGTATAACAGGGGGTCTTGGCTACACCTTC | CASSITGGLGYTF
TRBJ2-5 | . | . | TRBV5-1 | TGCGCCAGCAGCATGGCGTCGGGGGTCCAAGAGACCCAGTACTTC | CASSMASGVQETQYF
TRBJ1-3 | . | . | TRBV11-2 | TGTGCCAGCAGCCCCCGGTTTTTGGGACGACGCACCTCTGGAAACACCATATATTTT | CASSPRFLGRRTSGNTIYF
TRBJ2-7 | . | . | TRBV7-9 | TGTGCCAGCAGCCCAAAAGAGTCCGCCTACGAGCAGTACTTC | CASSPKESAYEQYF
TRBJ1-2 | . | . | TRBV29-1 | TGCAGCGTTCACTCCCCGGGAGCCGCGTATGGCTACACCTTC | CSVHSPGAAYGYTF
TRBJ1-1 | . | TRBD1 | TRBV5-1 | TGCGCCAGCAGCCCCCGACAGGGATTGGACACTGAAGCTTTCTTT | CASSPRQGLDTEAFF
TRBJ1-2 | . | . | TRBV4-3 | TGCGCCAGCAGCCAAGGTGGGAATAACTATGGCTACACCTTC | CASSQGGNNYGYTF
TRBJ2-1 | . | TRBD2 | TRBV25-1 | TGTGCCAGCAGTGATTCGGGGGGGCCCCACAATGAGCAGTTCTTC | CASSDSGGPHNEQFF
TRBJ2-1 | . | . | TRBV4-3 | TGCGCCAGCAGCCAAGGCCCCGGGAATGAGCAGTTCTTC | CASSQGPGNEQFF
TRBJ1-5 | . | . | TRBV28 | TGTGCCAGCAGTTTATCGCCGACACAGGACCAGCATTTT | CASSLSPTQDQHF
TRBJ2-7 | . | TRBD1 | TRBV19 | TGTGCCAGTAAGGGGGCAGGGGACGAGCAGTACTTC | CASKGAGDEQYF
TRBJ1-2 | . | TRBD1 | TRBV7-2 | TGTGCCAGCAGCTTACGACAGGGGGCATGGGATGGCTACACCTTC | CASSLRQGAWDGYTF
TRBJ1-2 | . | . | TRBV19 | TGTGCCAGTAGTATTCGGAACTATCTTATGGACGGCTACACCTTC | CASSIRNYLMDGYTF
TRBJ2-5 | . | . | TRBV7-7 | TGTGCCAGCAGCCCGAACCCCGCCGGTGGGAGGGAGACCCAGTACTTC | CASSPNPAGGRETQYF
TRBJ2-7 | . | . | TRBV6-1 | TGTGCCAGCAGTAGGACGCGGGACCACGAGCAGTACTTC | CASSRTRDHEQYF
TRBJ2-1 | . | TRBD2 | TRBV18 | TGTGCCAGCTCACCTTCGAGCGGGGGGTGGAATGAGCAGTTCTTC | CASSPSSGGWNEQFF
TRBJ2-1 | . | . | TRBV29-1 | TGCAGCGTAGAGGGGGTGGTTGATGAGCAGTTCTTC | CSVEGVVDEQFF
TRBJ1-2 | once | . | TRBV15 | TGTGCCACCAGCAGAGGGAACAGACCTAACTATGGCTACACCTTC | CATSRGNRPNYGYTF
TRBJ2-1 | . | . | TRBV21-1 | TGTGCCAGCAGCCTCTCTAGTTCCCCCAACAATGAGCAGTTCTTC | CASSLSSSPNNEQFF
TRBJ1-6 | . | . | TRBV30 | TGTGCCTGGAGTGTAGGGCCGGGAAATTCACCCCTCCACTTT | CAWSVGPGNSPLHF
TRBJ1-2 | . | . | TRBV6-5 | TGTGCCAGCAGATCCACTGGGCAGGTCTATGGCTACACCTTC | CASRSTGQVYGYTF
TRBJ2-7 | . | . | TRBV5-1 | TGCGCCAGCAGCTTCGGGGGGTACGGACAGGGTAGTAACTACGAGCAGTACTTC | CASSFGGYGQGSNYEQYF
TRBJ1-5 | once | . | TRBV5-1 | TGCGCCAGCAGCCCCGACTCTGGCAATCAGCCCCAGCATTTT | CASSPDSGNQPQHF
TRBJ2-1 | . | TRBD2 | TRBV5-1 | TGCGCCAGCAGCTGGCTAGGACTAGCGGGAGGGTCTTTCGAGCAGTTCTTC | CASSWLGLAGGSFEQFF
TRBJ2-1 | . | . | TRBV6-5 | TGTGCCAGCACCCGAGACACCTACAATGAGCAGTTCTTC | CASTRDTYNEQFF
TRBJ2-6 | once | . | TRBV15 | TGTGCCACCAGCAGAGGAGGCTCTGGGGCCAACGTCCTGACTTTC | CATSRGGSGANVLTF
TRBJ2-5 | . | . | TRBV6-1 | TGTGCCAGCAGTGATTTGACTAGTCAAGAGACCCAGTACTTC | CASSDLTSQETQYF
TRBJ2-1 | . | . | TRBV29-1 | TGCAGCGTTGAAGAAGGTTTAAATGAGCAGTTCTTC | CSVEEGLNEQFF
TRBJ2-1 | . | . | TRBV29-1 | TGCAGCGTAGGAGCTGACAATGAGCAGTTCTTC | CSVGADNEQFF
TRBJ2-7 | . | . | TRBV11-2 | TGTGCCAGCAGCTTTACAGGCTACGAGCAGTACTTC | CASSFTGYEQYF
TRBJ2-1 | . | TRBD2 | TRBV6-6 | TGTGCCAGCAGCTCAGCGGGGGGGTCTTACGGTGAGCAGTTCTTC | CASSSAGGSYGEQFF
TRBJ1-1 | . | . | TRBV7-2 | TGTGCCAGCAGCCAGACGCGGGTCGAAGCTTTCTTT | CASSQTRVEAFF
TRBJ1-1 | once | TRBD1 | TRBV5-4 | TGTGCCAGCAGCGTGACAGGGAGACCGAACACTGAAGCTTTCTTT | CASSVTGRPNTEAFF
TRBJ1-2 | . | . | TRBV9 | TGTGCCAGCTTTAGGAGGGCGAGGGGCTACACCTTC | CASFRRARGYTF
TRBJ2-3 | once | . | TRBV9 | TGTGCCAGCAGCTCCCCGGGGGGCGCGACAGATACGCAGTATTTT | CASSSPGGATDTQYF
TRBJ1-1 | . | TRBD1 | TRBV5-4 | TGTGCCAGCAGCCTGGGACAGGACATGAACACTGAAGCTTTCTTT | CASSLGQDMNTEAFF
TRBJ2-2 | . | . | TRBV6-1 | TGTGCCAGCAGTGTGGCGGAACTCACCGGGGAGCTGTTTTTT | CASSVAELTGELFF
TRBJ2-7 | . | . | TRBV10-2 | TGCGCCAGCAGCGGACGGTCCTCCTACGAGCAGTACTTC | CASSGRSSYEQYF
TRBJ2-7 | . | . | TRBV10-2 | TGCGCCAGCAGTGAGCTACCTAGAGGAGAGCAGTACTTC | CASSELPRGEQYF